This record concerns one T cell receptor beta chain sequence. The antigen is not known. This record comes from a study of T cell responses to AZD1222 COVID-19 vaccine. Study-wide results and limits: The donor group comprised mostly white British people and more females; the analysis possibly underestimated clonal diversity. At study baseline, merely a handful of AZD1222 recipients were seropositive.

The table came from immunoSEQ multiplex PCR; TCRdb's copy has only in-frame clones and leaves some out. The repertoire holds some 150,000 clones, with around 85% as singletons. The clonotype originates from an adult who received the MenACWY meningococcal vaccine as a control. This sample comprised peripheral blood, obtained 28 days after the second dose of the MenACWY control vaccine.

Written as DNA, the CDR3 is TGTGCCAGCAGCACCCATCAGGGGACTGAAGCTTTCTTT. Residues: CASSTHQGTEAFF. This chain connects TRBV11-3 to TRBJ1-1; D perhaps matches TRBD1 (6 bases). V lost 5 bases, J lost 5 bases, and 12 bases lay in between. There are 13 residues in the CDR3. Per germline, CDR1 SGHNT and CDR2 YENEEA.